The 31 T cell receptor delta chains reported below all come from one sample, sequenced in a study of gamma delta lymphoproliferative disorders and STAT genes. Sequencing used genomic DNA taken from PBMCs of patients and controls. TCRdb fed the multiplex PCR reads to CATT. The table includes 600 to 800 delta-chain clones, less than 3% detected once. Material for sequencing was blood. The receptors here all came from a human donor in good health.

A word on this clone: The protein TCRdb gives is from a much larger clone and does not agree with this DNA's translation at residue 17, likely a read error; the protein shown here comes from the DNA. CDR3 amino acids: CALGELRFLYFGVLGDRHTDKLIF. DNA for the CDR3: TGTGCTCTTGGGGAACTGAGGTTCCTCTACTTTGGAGTACTGGGGGACCGGCACACCGATAAACTCATCTTT. The chain combines TRDV1 with TRDJ1; 9 positions agree with TRDD3. Looked up from germline, CDR1 is TSWWSYY and CDR2 is QGS. CDR3 length: 24 residues. J was trimmed by 0 bases and V by 0 bases; bases with no gene match: 26.

Notes on this clone: This likely came from a read error, as a far larger clone is one base away. Additional DNA sequences in this sample encode the identical CDR3. The J gene is TRDJ1, the V gene TRDV1, with TRDD3 matching over 10 bases. V lost 0 bases to trimming and J lost 0 bases; unmatched junction nucleotides: 25. CDR3 length equals 24 residues. The germline V gene encodes CDR1 TSWWSYY and CDR2 QGS. The chain's CDR3 is CALGELRFLYFGVLGDQHTDKLIF. Written as DNA, the CDR3 is TGTGCTCTTGGGGAACTGAGGTTCCTCTACTTTGGAGTACTGGGGGATCAGCACACCGATAAACTCATCTTT.

J is TRDJ1 and V is TRDV2, with D tentatively TRDD2 (6 bases). V lost 5 bases and J 12 bases, leaving 18 bases between the germline ends. Germline-derived CDR1 and CDR2 are GEAIGNYY and EKD. The CDR3 runs 12 residues. The CDR3 region is CACVPSSGFVIF. The CDR3 region has the DNA TGTGCCTGTGTTCCTAGTTCCGGATTTGTCATCTTT.

As to this clone: A far larger clone is one base from this, pointing to a likely read error. This sample also contains other DNA sequences that code for the same CDR3. J is TRDJ2 and V is TRDV2; D not certain. Germline V gene sequence: CDR1 GEAIGNYY, CDR2 EKD. The CDR3 consists of 15 residues. Trimming took off 7 bases at V and 2 bases at J, with 16 bases between the two ends. CDR3 region: CACDAVESLTAQLFF. CDR3 in DNA: TGTGCCTGCGACGCCGTTGAATCCTTGACAGCACAACTCTTCTTT.

This clone has a handful of counts. The protein held in TCRdb is that of a much larger clone and does not match this DNA's translation at residue 16, likely because of a read error; the protein shown is translated from the DNA. The CDR3 loop reads CACDFILGDTSYTDKIIF. The CDR3 DNA reads TGTGCCTGTGACTTTATACTGGGGGATACTAGCTACACCGATAAAATCATCTTT. The chain uses TRDV2 and TRDJ1; 12 nucleotides align to TRDD3. The germline CDR1 and CDR2 sequences are GEAIGNYY and EKD. The length of the CDR3 is 18 residues.

In this sample, this clone is medium-sized (0.01 to 0.1%). With a far larger clone one base away, a read error is the likely cause. The chain employs TRDV2 and TRDJ3; 10 bases align to TRDD3. This CDR3 is built from 19 residues. Germline CDR1 reads GEAIGNYY; CDR2 reads EKD. CDR3 nucleotides: TGTGCCTGTGACACTCTGGGGGATAAGGAGTCCTGGGACACCCGACAGGTGTTTTTC. It translates to CACDTLGDKESWDTRQVFF.

This clone has a handful of counts. TCRdb pairs this DNA with a much larger clone's protein that differs at residue 3, likely a read error; the protein shown was translated from the DNA. The chain has TRDV2 and TRDJ3; 10 positions match TRDD3. CDR1 is GEAIGNYY and CDR2 is EKD in the germline V gene. The CDR3 extends over 19 amino acids. Written as DNA, the CDR3 is TGTGCCCGTGATCTGACTGGGGGATCCACCTCCTGGGACACCCGACAGATGTTTTTC. Its protein is CARDLTGGSTSWDTRQMFF.

This clone has a handful of counts. TCRdb's protein for this DNA is that of a much larger clone and differs from the translation at residue 6, likely a read error; the protein shown is the DNA translation. This chain uses TRDV1 with TRDJ1; 8 bases are a match to TRDD3. The CDR3 runs to 24 residues. Germline loops: CDR1 TSWWSYY, CDR2 QGS. V lost 2 bases to trimming and J lost 0 bases; unmatched junction nucleotides: 29. The CDR3 loop reads CALGESKRFLTHLGDQAYTDKLIF. The CDR3 DNA reads as TGTGCTCTTGGGGAATCGAAGCGGTTCCTGACCCATCTGGGGGACCAGGCGTACACCGATAAACTCATCTTT.

This clone is classed as hyperexpanded. This sample includes further DNA sequences coding for the same CDR3. The chain carries TRDV2 and TRDJ1; 7 positions match TRDD3. Germline V lookup: CDR1 GEAIGNYY, CDR2 EKD. Trimming took 3 bases from V and 1 from J; bases not matched to a gene: 10. CDR3 length equals 16 residues. CDR3 protein: CACDRLLGKGTDKLIF. Here the CDR3 DNA reads TGTGCCTGTGACCGCTTACTGGGGAAAGGCACCGATAAACTCATCTTT.

As concerns this clone: For this DNA, TCRdb reports the protein of a much larger clone, which diverges at residue 11, most likely from a read error; the protein presented here is translated directly from the DNA. This sequence joins TRDV3 and TRDJ1; 9 bases are a match to TRDD2. The germline gives CDR1 TVYSNPD, CDR2 GDNSRS (reference sequence). This CDR3 spans 17 amino acids. V lost 2 bases to trimming and J lost 7 bases; unmatched junction nucleotides: 20. The CDR3 reads CAFQPSYGVYRRVKLIF. The CDR3 bases are TGTGCCTTTCAGCCTTCCTACGGAGTCTATAGACGGGTTAAACTCATCTTT.

About this clone itself: This DNA translates differently at residue 6 from the TCRdb protein, which is that of a much larger clone; a read error is likely, and the protein shown is the DNA's own translation. The rearrangement joins TRDV3 to TRDJ1; D not certain. V was clipped by 2 bases and J by 7 bases, with 29 bases between them. This CDR3 region has 17 residues. The germline CDR1 and CDR2 sequences are TVYSNPD and GDNSRS (reference sequence). Here the CDR3 reads CAFQPFYGVYGRVKLIF. CDR3 nucleotides: TGTGCCTTTCAGCCTTTCTACGGAGTCTATGGACGGGTTAAACTCATCTTT.

This clone is judged medium-sized (0.01 to 0.1%). The likely explanation is a read error, given a far larger clone one base away. The gene calls are TRDV2 and TRDJ1, with TRDD3 matching over 9 bases. Trimming at V came to 0 bases and at J to 4 bases, leaving 5 bases not matched to a gene. Germline loops: CDR1 GEAIGNYY, CDR2 EKD. The CDR3 extends over 15 amino acids. DNA of the CDR3: TGTGCCTGTGACACCTTGGGGGATATAGACGATAAACTCATCTTT. Translation: CACDTLGDIDDKLIF.

This clone was counted between two and nine times. A far larger clone is one nucleotide away, so this likely arose from a read error. Distinct nucleotide sequences in the sample also encode this CDR3. The V call is TRDV2, the J call TRDJ1, with a possible D match to TRDD3 (6 bases). The CDR3 consists of 19 residues. V was shortened by 0 bases and J by 2 bases, with 24 bases between the two germline ends. CDR1 GEAIGNYY and CDR2 EKD come from the germline V gene. CDR3 DNA: TGTGCCTGTGACACCGCAGGAGGGAGACTGGGTGACCAGACCGATAAACTCATCTTT. This codes for CACDTAGGRLGDQTDKLIF.

For this clone: TCRdb shows a much larger clone's protein in place of this DNA's translation, and the two differ at residue 11, likely through a read error; the protein shown is translated from the DNA. The chain couples TRDV1 to TRDJ1; 8 bases map to TRDD3. With 1 base clipped from V and 0 bases from J, the junction kept 28 bases outside the gene matches. The germline V gene encodes CDR1 TSWWSYY and CDR2 QGS. The CDR3 contains 24 residues. The CDR3 nucleotides are TGTGCTCTTGGGGAACCGAAGCGGTTCCTGAGCCATCTGGGGGACCAGGCGTACACCGATAAACTCATCTTT. Translation: CALGEPKRFLSHLGDQAYTDKLIF.

This clone was seen only a few times. TCRdb shows a much larger clone's protein in place of this DNA's translation, and the two differ at residue 13, likely through a read error; the protein shown is translated from the DNA. The chain joins TRDV2 to TRDJ2; 7 bases agree with TRDD3. The CDR3 covers 17 residues. CDR1 is GEAIGNYY, CDR2 EKD, per germline. CDR3 sequence (DNA): TGTGCCTGTGACACCGTGGCTCGGGATACTCTGACAACACAACTCTTCTTT. This translates into CACDTVARDTLTTQLFF.

In this sample, this clone turned up a few times. This sequence is one base from a far larger clone and is likely a read error. The sample contains more than one DNA sequence encoding this CDR3. In nucleotides, the CDR3 is TGTGCCTGTGACACCGCAGGAGGGAGACTGGGGGACCAGACTGATAAACTCATCTTT. Translation: CACDTAGGRLGDQTDKLIF. The genes are TRDV2 and TRDJ1; TRDD3 agrees at 9 bases. The CDR3 is 19 residues long. Trimming cost V 0 bases and J 5 bases; bases outside gene matches: 18. Looked up from germline, CDR1 is GEAIGNYY and CDR2 is EKD.

This clone was found a few times. The TCRdb protein, from a much larger clone, departs from this DNA's translation at residue 12, likely by read error; the protein shown derives from the DNA. The chain carries TRDV2 and TRDJ1; 8 nucleotides align to TRDD3. In germline, CDR1 is GEAIGNYY, CDR2 EKD. CDR3 length: 19 residues. Trimming at V came to 0 bases and at J to 2 bases, leaving 16 bases not matched to a gene. The CDR3 reads CACDTAGGRLGGQTDKLIF. The DNA of the CDR3 is TGTGCCTGTGACACCGCAGGAGGGAGACTGGGGGGCCAGACCGATAAACTCATCTTT.

The chain carries TRDV2 and TRDJ1; 8 positions agree with TRDD3. V shed 2 bases and J 8 bases; nucleotides not matched to a gene: 6. The CDR3 is made up of 13 amino acids. The germline gives CDR1 GEAIGNYY, CDR2 EKD. CDR3 loop: CACDKLGENKLIF. For the CDR3, the DNA is TGTGCCTGTGACAAGCTGGGGGAAAACAAACTCATCTTT.

About this clone itself: A far larger clone is a single base away, which makes a read error likely. Other DNA variants within this sample encode the same CDR3. The chain links TRDV1 to TRDJ1, with 9 bases identical to TRDD3. CDR3 length: 24 residues. Germline lookup yields CDR1 TSWWSYY and CDR2 QGS. CDR3 nucleotides: TGTGCTCTTGGGGAACTGAGGTTCCTCTACTTTGGAGTACTGGGGGACCAGCACACTGATAAACTCATCTTT. It translates to CALGELRFLYFGVLGDQHTDKLIF.

With regard to this clone: A read error likely explains this, since a far larger clone differs by one base. The same CDR3 is also encoded by other DNA sequences in this sample. The chain couples TRDV2 to TRDJ2; the match to TRDD3 covers 7 bases. This CDR3 contains 17 residues. Germline assignment: CDR1 GEAIGNYY and CDR2 EKD. The CDR3, as DNA: TGTGCCTGCGACACCGTGGCTCGGGATACTCTGACAGCACAACTCTTCTTT. The encoded protein is CACDTVARDTLTAQLFF.

This clone was seen a handful of times. TCRdb lists the protein of a much larger clone for this DNA, which differs at residue 22, so this is likely a read error; the protein given here is translated from the DNA itself. The CDR3 sequence is CALGELRFLYFGVLGDQHTDKRIF. CDR3 DNA: TGTGCTCTTGGGGAACTGAGGTTCCTCTACTTTGGAGTACTGGGGGACCAGCACACCGATAAACGCATCTTT. V gene TRDV1 combines with J gene TRDJ1; TRDD3 matches at 9 bases. The CDR3 runs 24 residues. Germline V gene lookup returns CDR1 TSWWSYY and CDR2 QGS.

This clone is medium-sized in the sample. This sequence is one base from a far larger clone and is likely a read error. The chain has TRDV2 and TRDJ1, with 7 nucleotides matching TRDD3. Trimming cost V 3 bases and J 3 bases; bases outside gene matches: 12. Germline CDR1 is GEAIGNYY and CDR2 is EKD. The CDR3 spans 16 residues. CDR3 nucleotides: TGTGCCTGTGACCGCTTACTGGGGAAAGGCGCCGATAAACTCATCTTT. Protein product: CACDRLLGKGADKLIF.

This clone has more than one count but fewer than ten. TCRdb pairs this DNA with a much larger clone's protein that differs at residue 4, likely a read error; the protein shown was translated from the DNA. The chain carries TRDV1 and TRDJ1; 10 bases are a match to TRDD3. The germline V gene encodes CDR1 TSWWSYY and CDR2 QGS. J was trimmed by 0 bases and V by 7 bases; bases with no gene match: 23. This CDR3 contains 21 residues. The CDR3 region is CALEDPPLAWGILRYTDKLIF. The DNA of the CDR3 is TGTGCTCTTGAGGATCCCCCTCTGGCATGGGGGATACTCAGGTACACCGATAAACTCATCTTT.

The gene calls are TRDV2 and TRDJ1, with TRDD3 matching 9 bases. The V gene's germline CDR1 is GEAIGNYY and CDR2 EKD. Germline trimming cut 1 base from V and 0 bases from J; bases unmatched to any gene: 11. This CDR3 is 18 amino acids long. CDR3 bases: TGTGCCTGTGACACAATAGACTGGGGGACTTCGTACACCGATAAACTCATCTTT. Amino acids: CACDTIDWGTSYTDKLIF.

Note on this clone: The mismatch at residue 15 between this DNA's translation and the TCRdb protein of a much larger clone likely reflects a read error; the protein shown is translated from the DNA. This sequence joins TRDV2 and TRDJ1; 12 bases map to TRDD3. The CDR3 is 18 amino acids. In germline, CDR1 is GEAIGNYY, CDR2 EKD. The CDR3 sequence: CACDFILGDTSYTDELIF. For the CDR3, the DNA is TGTGCCTGTGACTTTATACTGGGGGATACTAGCTACACCGATGAACTCATCTTT.

This clone came up a few times. The V and J genes are TRDV2 and TRDJ1, with TRDD3 identical over 11 bases. CDR1 is GEAIGNYY, CDR2 EKD, per germline. The CDR3 length is 17 residues. The junction had 6 bases not matched to a gene; V was cut back by 1 base and J by 0 bases. CDR3 coding DNA: TGTGCCTGTGACACTCTGGGGGATACTAGCTACACCGATAAACTCATCTTT. As protein: CACDTLGDTSYTDKLIF.

This clone was recorded at least ten times. TCRdb's listed protein matches a much larger clone and diverges from this DNA's translation at residue 3, likely through a read error; the protein shown comes from the DNA. The chain combines TRDV2 with TRDJ3; 8 bases agree with TRDD3. Germline V CDR1 and CDR2: GEAIGNYY, EKD. V trimming: 8 bases; J trimming: 0 bases; junction bases outside the gene matches: 11. This CDR3 region has 18 residues. Here the CDR3 DNA reads TGTGCCTATGTCACACTGGGGGGAAGCTCCTGGGACACCCGACAGATGTTTTTC. Its protein product is CAYVTLGGSSWDTRQMFF.

The sample holds many counts of this clone. This is likely an artifact of a read error, given a far larger clone one base away. The rearrangement uses TRDV2 and TRDJ2; D is unclear. The CDR3 loop spans 13 amino acids. Germline lookup yields CDR1 GEAIGNYY and CDR2 EKD. This chain's CDR3 is CARDTGVTAQLFF. CDR3 bases: TGTGCCCGTGACACCGGAGTGACAGCACAACTCTTCTTT.

Within the sample, this clone is medium-sized. A far larger clone is one nucleotide away, so this likely arose from a read error. This same CDR3 is encoded by further DNA sequences in the sample. The V call is TRDV1, the J call TRDJ1, with TRDD3 matching over 8 bases. This CDR3 region has 24 residues. Per germline, CDR1 TSWWSYY and CDR2 QGS. The V segment lost 3 bases and the J segment 0 bases; nucleotides outside the gene matches: 30. The CDR3 region has the DNA TGTGCTCTTGGGGAGCCGAAGCGGTTCCTGACCCATCTGGGGGACCAGGCGTACACCGATAAACTCATCTTT. Its protein is CALGEPKRFLTHLGDQAYTDKLIF.

The sample holds a few counts of this clone. This is likely an artifact of a read error, given a far larger clone one base away. The same CDR3 also results from other DNA sequences found in this sample. The genes are TRDV2 and TRDJ3, with TRDD3 matching 8 bases. CDR1 is GEAIGNYY, CDR2 EKD, per germline. The CDR3 has 18 residues. CDR3 sequence (DNA): TGTGCCTGTGTCACACTGGGGGGAAGCTCCTGGGACACCAGACAGATGTTTTTC. As protein: CACVTLGGSSWDTRQMFF.

The chain has TRDV2 and TRDJ1; 9 nucleotides line up with TRDD3. Germline CDR1 GEAIGNYY, CDR2 EKD. The junction had 8 bases not matched to a gene; V was cut back by 1 base and J by 0 bases. The CDR3 is 17 amino acids. The chain's CDR3 is CACDTLTGGLNTDKLIF. The CDR3 DNA reads TGTGCCTGTGACACTCTTACTGGGGGACTGAACACCGATAAACTCATCTTT.